What follows describes a single T cell receptor (beta chain). Sequenced by immunoSEQ multiplex PCR; TCRdb stores in-frame clones only, minus some. The sample has tens of thousands of clones, around 83% seen once. The entry originates in a study of OX40 agonist ivuxolimab in advanced cancers. Germline V gene data show CDR1 as MNHEY and CDR2 as SVGAGI. V gave up 6 bases and J gave up 10 bases, with 16 bases separating them. This CDR3 region has 13 residues. Sequencing was performed on CD4+ or CD8+ T cells sorted from blood, taken in a trial of the OX40 agonist ivuxolimab. The chain has TRBV6-5 and TRBJ2-1, with D perhaps matching TRBD2 (6 bases). The clonotype comes from an adult with an advanced solid tumor such as melanoma, head and neck, liver or kidney cancer. This CDR3 is CASRTSIIKEQFF. For the CDR3, the DNA is TGTGCCAGCAGGACTAGTATCATCAAGGAGCAGTTCTTC.